The present T cell receptor beta chain was sequenced within a study of T cell therapy after organ transplantation. Using immunoSEQ multiplex PCR, the repertoire was profiled, and TCRdb retains in-frame clones only, with some absent. The table lists 45,000 to 50,000 clones, about 95% of them singletons. About this clone itself: No antigen is known for it.

The germline gives CDR1 ENHRY, CDR2 SYGVKD. The length of the CDR3 is 15 residues. V gave up 10 bases and J gave up 5 bases; unmatched junction bases: 15. This TCR came from a human patient who had received a solid organ transplant and had CMV disease. Sequences were derived from CD8+ T cells from blood, sampled before autologous CMV-specific T cell therapy. The gene calls are TRBV10-3 and TRBJ1-1; 8 positions agree with TRBD1. The CDR3 here is CATSDRGGDVTEAFF. The CDR3, as DNA: TGTGCCACTTCAGACAGGGGTGGTGATGTAACTGAAGCTTTCTTT.